This T cell receptor (beta chain) was recorded in a study of CD8+CD57+ T cells in acquired aplastic anemia. Whole-study results and caveats: There were some 27 CD8+ CDR3 sequences that occurred in both patients and controls.

With respect to this clonotype: Its antigen is currently unknown. No conserved phenylalanine or tryptophan is present at the end of the CDR3, so a read error is the likely explanation.

This CDR3 has 15 residues. Looked up from germline, CDR1 is ENHRY and CDR2 is SYGVKD. V was shortened by 6 bases and J by 7 bases, with 16 bases between the two germline ends. CDR3 and TCR beta VDJ profiling relied on a genomic DNA template. TCRdb reprocessed the reads with MiXCR, giving one entry per CDR3 protein. The sample includes 120,000 or so distinct CDR3 sequences, 48% of them seen just once. The sequencing input was sorted CD4+, CD8+, or CD8+CD57+ T cells (not recorded which) from PBMCs. This chain uses TRBV10-3 with TRBJ1-6; D may be TRBD1 (5 bases). The TCR was taken from a human donor in good health, serving as a control. CDR3 sequence (DNA): TGTGCCATCAGGAGGACAAACAGCGAAAATTCACCCCTCCACTAT. Amino acid sequence: CAIRRTNSENSPLHY.